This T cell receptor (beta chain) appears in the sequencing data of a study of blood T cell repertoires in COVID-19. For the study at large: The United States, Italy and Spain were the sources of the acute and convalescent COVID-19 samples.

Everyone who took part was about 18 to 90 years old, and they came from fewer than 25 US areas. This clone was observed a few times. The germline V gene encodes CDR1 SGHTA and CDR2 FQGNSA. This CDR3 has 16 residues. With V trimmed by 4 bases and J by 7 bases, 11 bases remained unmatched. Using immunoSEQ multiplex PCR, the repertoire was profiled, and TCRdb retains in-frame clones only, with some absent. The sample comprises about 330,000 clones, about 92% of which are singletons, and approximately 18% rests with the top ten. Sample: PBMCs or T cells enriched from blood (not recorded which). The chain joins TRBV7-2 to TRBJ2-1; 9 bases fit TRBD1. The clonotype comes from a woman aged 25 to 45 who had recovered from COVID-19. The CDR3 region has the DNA TGTGCCAGCAGCTCATATTACGGGACAGGGTGGAATGAGCAGTTCTTC. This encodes CASSSYYGTGWNEQFF.